The clone carrying this T cell receptor (beta chain) was picked up many times. Its specificity is not known. This CDR3 spans 15 amino acids. The V gene lost 1 base and the J gene lost 0 bases, with 10 bases spanning the gap. Per germline, CDR1 SNHLY and CDR2 FYNNEI. The CDR3 regions of TCR beta were amplified from RNA transcripts. RT-PCR in the first round (using the HTBI primer set) targeted the TCR CDR3. TCRdb re-derived calls from the multiplex PCR reads in MiXCR, one entry per CDR3 protein. The data show 500,000 to 600,000 distinct CDR3 sequences, with 16% seen just once and 15% to 20% held by the top ten. This sample was included in a study of T cells in Graves' hyperthyroidism and ophthalmopathy. Study-level points and caveats: The model's output predicted ophthalmopathy at a median of 6.5 months prior to onset.

The chain couples TRBV2 to TRBJ2-7, with D perhaps matching TRBD1 or TRBD2 (5 bases each). The clonotype comes from a woman aged 18 to 35 with Graves' hyperthyroidism. Sequences were obtained from blood. The CDR3, as DNA: TGTGCCAGCAGTGAAGATGAGGGGAGCTCCTACGAGCAGTACTTC. It translates to CASSEDEGSSYEQYF.